This T cell receptor beta chain was captured in a study of T cells in Graves' hyperthyroidism and ophthalmopathy. Ophthalmopathy patients had moderate-to-severe active disease, CAS ≥3, NOSPECS ≥4, and disease duration under 3 months. Diagnoses were established using clinical symptoms, serum thyroxine and TRAb, thyroid ultrasound and orbital computed tomography. The investigators amplified TCR beta CDR3 regions from RNA transcripts. A first-round RT-PCR of the TCR CDR3 used the HTBI primer set. TCRdb ran MiXCR on the multiplex PCR reads and lists one entry per CDR3 protein. The data contain about half a million distinct CDR3 sequences, roughly 23% of them singletons. This clonotype was detected many times. The receptor was isolated from a woman in her 70s with Graves' ophthalmopathy. Sequenced: blood.

CDR3 protein: CASRISGGPNYGYTF. The CDR3 DNA follows: TGTGCCAGCAGAATATCAGGGGGACCGAACTATGGCTACACCTTC. This chain links TRBV27 with TRBJ1-2; 7 positions agree with TRBD1. This CDR3 has 15 amino acids. Germline V gene lookup returns CDR1 MNHEY and CDR2 SMNVEV (reference sequence). J was trimmed by 2 bases and V by 6 bases; bases with no gene match: 9.